This T cell receptor (beta chain) was documented in a study of somatic mutations in cytotoxic T cells in rheumatoid arthritis. Looking at the study overall: Among the T-cell populations stained with V beta antibodies, some were separated by flow sorting at nearly 100% purity, including V beta1+ cells whose TCRB was sequenced. Whole-study findings and limits: Patients with a largest CD8+ clone exceeding 20% of CD8+ cells numbered 8 of 65.

The CDR3 is 18 amino acids. The germline CDR1 and CDR2 sequences are LGHNT and FRNRAP. The V segment lost 6 bases and the J segment 0 bases; nucleotides outside the gene matches: 11. Researchers isolated CD4+ and CD8+ cells by positive magnetic bead selection and then checked their purity by flow cytometry. Assay used: immunoSEQ multiplex PCR; TCRdb lists only in-frame clones, some missing. The sample contains some 20,000 clones, around four fifths of which appear only once. About this clone itself: Its antigen is unknown.

The sample was CD8+ T cells sorted from blood. V gene TRBV12-5 combines with J gene TRBJ1-5; 10 nucleotides align to TRBD1. The clonotype originates from a woman between 55 and 75 years old in good health. The DNA of the CDR3 is TGTGCTAGTGGCTTTGGGACAGGGGCCCTACCTAGCAATCAGCCCCAGCATTTT. Its translation is CASGFGTGALPSNQPQHF.